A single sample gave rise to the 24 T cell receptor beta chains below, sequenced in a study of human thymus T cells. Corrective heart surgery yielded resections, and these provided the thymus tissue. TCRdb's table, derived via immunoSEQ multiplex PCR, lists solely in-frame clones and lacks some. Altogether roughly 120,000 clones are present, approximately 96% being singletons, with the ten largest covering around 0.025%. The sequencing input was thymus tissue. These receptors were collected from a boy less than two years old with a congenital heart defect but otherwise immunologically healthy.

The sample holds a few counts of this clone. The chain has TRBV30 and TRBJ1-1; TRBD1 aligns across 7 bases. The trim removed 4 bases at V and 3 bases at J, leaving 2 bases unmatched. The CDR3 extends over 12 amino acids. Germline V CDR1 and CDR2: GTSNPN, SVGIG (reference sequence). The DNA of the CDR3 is TGTGCCTGGAACAGGGGTCACACTGAAGCTTTCTTT. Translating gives CAWNRGHTEAFF.

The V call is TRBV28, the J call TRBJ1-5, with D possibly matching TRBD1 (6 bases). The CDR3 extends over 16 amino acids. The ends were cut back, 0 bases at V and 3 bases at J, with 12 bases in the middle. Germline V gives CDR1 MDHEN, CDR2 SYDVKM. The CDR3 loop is CASSLWGAVLNQPQHF. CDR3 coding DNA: TGTGCCAGCAGTTTATGGGGGGCGGTACTCAATCAGCCCCAGCATTTT.

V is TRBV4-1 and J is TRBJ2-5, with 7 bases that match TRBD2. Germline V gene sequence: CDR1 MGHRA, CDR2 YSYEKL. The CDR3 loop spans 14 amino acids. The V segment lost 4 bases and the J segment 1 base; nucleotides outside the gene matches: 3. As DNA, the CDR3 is TGCGCCAGCAGCCCTGGGACTATCCAAGAGACCCAGTACTTC. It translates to CASSPGTIQETQYF.

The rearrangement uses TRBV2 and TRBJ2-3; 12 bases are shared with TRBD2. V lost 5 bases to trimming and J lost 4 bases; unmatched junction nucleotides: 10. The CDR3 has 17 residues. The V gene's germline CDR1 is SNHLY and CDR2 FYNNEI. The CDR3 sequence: CASSRGLAGGPPDTQYF. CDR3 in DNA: TGTGCCAGCAGTAGGGGGCTAGCGGGGGGGCCCCCAGATACGCAGTATTTT.

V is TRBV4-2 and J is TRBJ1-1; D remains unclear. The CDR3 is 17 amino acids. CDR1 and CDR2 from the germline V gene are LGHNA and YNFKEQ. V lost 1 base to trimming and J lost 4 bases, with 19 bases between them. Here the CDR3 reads CASSQALRAPVCTEAFF. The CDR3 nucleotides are TGTGCCAGCAGCCAAGCCCTCCGGGCCCCTGTTTGCACTGAAGCTTTCTTT.

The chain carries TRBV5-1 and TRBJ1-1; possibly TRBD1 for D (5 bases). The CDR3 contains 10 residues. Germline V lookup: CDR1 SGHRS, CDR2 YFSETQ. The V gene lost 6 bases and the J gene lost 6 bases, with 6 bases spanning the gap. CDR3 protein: CASTGPEAFF. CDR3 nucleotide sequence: TGCGCCAGCACGGGACCTGAAGCTTTCTTT.

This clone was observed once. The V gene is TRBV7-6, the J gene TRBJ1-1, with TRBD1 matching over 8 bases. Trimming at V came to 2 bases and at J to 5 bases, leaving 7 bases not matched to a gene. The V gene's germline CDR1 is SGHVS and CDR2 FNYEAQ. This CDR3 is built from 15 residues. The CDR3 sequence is CASSLQTGGWTEAFF. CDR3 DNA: TGTGCCAGCAGCTTACAAACAGGGGGTTGGACTGAAGCTTTCTTT.

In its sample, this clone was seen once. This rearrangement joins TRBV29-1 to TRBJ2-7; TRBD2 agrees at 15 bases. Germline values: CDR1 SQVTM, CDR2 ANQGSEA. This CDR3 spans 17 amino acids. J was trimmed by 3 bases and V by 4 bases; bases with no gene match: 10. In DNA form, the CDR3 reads TGCAGCGTTGGGTCCCAGGGGACTAGCGGGGGGAGCTACGAGCAGTACTTC. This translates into CSVGSQGTSGGSYEQYF.

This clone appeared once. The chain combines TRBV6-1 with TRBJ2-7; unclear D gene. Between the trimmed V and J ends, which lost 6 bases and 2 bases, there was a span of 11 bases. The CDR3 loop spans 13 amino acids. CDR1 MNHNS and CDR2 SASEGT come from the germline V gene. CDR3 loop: CASSPGPAYEQYF. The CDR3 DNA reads TGTGCCAGCAGCCCGGGCCCGGCCTACGAGCAGTACTTC.

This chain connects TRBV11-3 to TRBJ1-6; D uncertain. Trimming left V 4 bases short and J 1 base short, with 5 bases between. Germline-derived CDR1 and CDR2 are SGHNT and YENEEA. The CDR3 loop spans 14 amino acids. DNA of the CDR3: TGTGCCAGCAGCTCGAGTTCCTATAATTCACCCCTCCACTTT. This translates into CASSSSSYNSPLHF.

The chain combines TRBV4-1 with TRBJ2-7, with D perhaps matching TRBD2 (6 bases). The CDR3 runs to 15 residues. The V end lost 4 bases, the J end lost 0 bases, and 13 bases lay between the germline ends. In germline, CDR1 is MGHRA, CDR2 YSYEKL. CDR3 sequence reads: CASSLLDGSSYEQYF. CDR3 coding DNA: TGCGCCAGCAGCCTCCTGGACGGGAGCTCCTACGAGCAGTACTTC.

CDR3 region: CASSCSGGPDTQYF. CDR3 nucleotides: TGTGCCAGCAGTTGTAGCGGGGGGCCAGATACGCAGTATTTT. This chain connects TRBV27 to TRBJ2-3; 10 bases line up with TRBD2. Germline V lookup: CDR1 MNHEY, CDR2 SMNVEV (reference sequence). The CDR3 covers 14 residues. The ends lost 4 bases at V and 4 bases at J; junction bases unmatched: 2.

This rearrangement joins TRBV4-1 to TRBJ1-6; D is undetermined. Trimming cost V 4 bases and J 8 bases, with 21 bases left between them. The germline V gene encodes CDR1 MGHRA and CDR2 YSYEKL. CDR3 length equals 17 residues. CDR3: CASSLYPRTLVDSPLHF. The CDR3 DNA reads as TGCGCCAGCAGCCTGTACCCGAGGACCCTCGTGGATTCACCCCTCCACTTT.

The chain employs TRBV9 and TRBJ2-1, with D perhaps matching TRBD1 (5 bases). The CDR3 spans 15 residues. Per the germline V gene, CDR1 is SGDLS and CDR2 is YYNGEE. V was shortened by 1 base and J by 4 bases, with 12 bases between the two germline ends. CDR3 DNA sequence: TGTGCCAGCAGCGTAAGGGGCGCCCCATACAATGAGCAGTTCTTC. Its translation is CASSVRGAPYNEQFF.

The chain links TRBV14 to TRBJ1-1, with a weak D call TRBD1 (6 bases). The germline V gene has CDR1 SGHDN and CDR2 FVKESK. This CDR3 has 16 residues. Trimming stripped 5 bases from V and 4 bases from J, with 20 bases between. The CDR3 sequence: CASSSRGAGESTEAFF. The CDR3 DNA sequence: TGTGCCAGCAGCTCGAGAGGAGCAGGGGAGAGCACTGAAGCTTTCTTT. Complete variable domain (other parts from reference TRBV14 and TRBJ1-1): EAGVTQFPSHSVIEKGQTVTLRCDPISGHDNLYWYRRVMGKEIKFLLHFVKESKQDESGMPNNRFLAERTGGTYSTLKVQPAELEDSGVYFCASSSRGAGESTEAFFGQGTRLTVV.

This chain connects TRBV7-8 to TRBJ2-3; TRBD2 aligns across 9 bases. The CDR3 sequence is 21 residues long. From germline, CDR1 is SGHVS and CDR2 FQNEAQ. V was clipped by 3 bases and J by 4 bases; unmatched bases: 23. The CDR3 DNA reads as TGTGCCAGCAGCTTTAAACATCGCGGGGGGGCTACTCAGAGAGGCTCAGATACGCAGTATTTT. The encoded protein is CASSFKHRGGATQRGSDTQYF. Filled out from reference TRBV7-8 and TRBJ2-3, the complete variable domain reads GAGVSQSPRYKVAKRGQDVALRCDPISGHVSLFWYQQALGQGPEFLTYFQNEAQLDKSGLPSDRFFAERPEGSVSTLKIQRTQQEDSAVYLCASSFKHRGGATQRGSDTQYFGPGTRLTVL.

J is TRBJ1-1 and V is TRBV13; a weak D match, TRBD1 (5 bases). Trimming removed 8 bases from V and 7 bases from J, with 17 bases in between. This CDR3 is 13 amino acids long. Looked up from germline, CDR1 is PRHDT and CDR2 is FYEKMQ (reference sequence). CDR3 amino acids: CASRARAIGEAFF. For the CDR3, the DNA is TGTGCCAGCCGAGCCAGGGCGATAGGTGAAGCTTTCTTT.

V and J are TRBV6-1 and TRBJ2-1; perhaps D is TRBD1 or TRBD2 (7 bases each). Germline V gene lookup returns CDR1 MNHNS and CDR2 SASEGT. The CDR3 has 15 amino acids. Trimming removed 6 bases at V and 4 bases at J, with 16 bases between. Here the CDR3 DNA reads TGTGCCAGCAGAAACAGGGGAGGGATTTACAATGAGCAGTTCTTC. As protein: CASRNRGGIYNEQFF.

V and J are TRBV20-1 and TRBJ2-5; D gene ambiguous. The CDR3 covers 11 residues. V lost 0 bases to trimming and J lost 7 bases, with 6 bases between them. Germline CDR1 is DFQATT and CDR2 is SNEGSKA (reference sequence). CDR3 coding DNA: TGCAGTGCTAGAGATCCCTGGACCCAGTACTTC. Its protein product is CSARDPWTQYF.

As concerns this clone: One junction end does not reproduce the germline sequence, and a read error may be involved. The CDR3 nucleotides are TGTGCTAGCAGCCCCCTCCCAGGGGAGCACGGGGAGCTGTTTTTT. This encodes CASSPLPGEHGELFF. This sequence joins TRBV7-7 and TRBJ2-2; maybe TRBD1 (6 bases). The V gene's germline CDR1 is SSHAT and CDR2 FNYEAQ (reference sequence). The CDR3 length is 15 residues.

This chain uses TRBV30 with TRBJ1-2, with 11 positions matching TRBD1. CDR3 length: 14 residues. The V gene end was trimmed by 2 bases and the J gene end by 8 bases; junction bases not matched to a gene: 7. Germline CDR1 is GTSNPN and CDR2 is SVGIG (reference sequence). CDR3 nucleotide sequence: TGTGCCTGGAGTCACCCTGGACAGGGGGCAGGCTACACCTTC. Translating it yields CAWSHPGQGAGYTF. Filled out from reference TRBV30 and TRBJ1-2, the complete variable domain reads SQTIHQWPATLVQPVGSPLSLECTVEGTSNPNLYWYRQAAGRGLQLLFYSVGIGQISSEVPQNLSASRPQDRQFILSSKKLLLSDSGFYLCAWSHPGQGAGYTFGSGTRLTVV.

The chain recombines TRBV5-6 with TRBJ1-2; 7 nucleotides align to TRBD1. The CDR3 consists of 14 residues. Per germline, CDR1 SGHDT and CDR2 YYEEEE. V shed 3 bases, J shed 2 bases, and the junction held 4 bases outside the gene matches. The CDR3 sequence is CASSSLQGNYGYTF. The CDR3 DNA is TGTGCCAGCAGCTCTTTACAGGGGAACTATGGCTACACCTTC.

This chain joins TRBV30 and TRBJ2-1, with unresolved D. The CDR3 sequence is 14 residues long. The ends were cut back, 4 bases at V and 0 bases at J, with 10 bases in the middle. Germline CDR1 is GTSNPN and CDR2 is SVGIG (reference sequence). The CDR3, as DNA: TGTGCCTGGACGGATTACAACTCCTACAATGAGCAGTTCTTC. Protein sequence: CAWTDYNSYNEQFF.

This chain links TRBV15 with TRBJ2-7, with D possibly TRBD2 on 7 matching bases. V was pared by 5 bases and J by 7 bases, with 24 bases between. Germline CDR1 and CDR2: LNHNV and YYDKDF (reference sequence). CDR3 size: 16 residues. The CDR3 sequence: CATSLTGGSTLREQYF. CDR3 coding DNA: TGTGCCACCAGCCTAACGGGGGGCTCGACCTTAAGGGAGCAGTACTTC.